The TCR beta chain described here comes from a study of T cell repertoires in cytomegalovirus infection. Study overall: TCR beta signatures that were public indicated CMV infection and matching HLA type.

This clonotype was observed at least ten times. Antigen unknown. TCRdb independently ran MiXCR on the reads; one entry per CDR3 protein. The sample contains 680,000 or so distinct CDR3 sequences, less than 40% of which appear only once. CDR1 is SGHVS and CDR2 is FQNEAQ in the germline V gene. This CDR3 is built from 16 residues. Trimming stripped 1 base from V and 3 bases from J, with 12 bases between. Study observations and caveats: Dominating the ex vivo response were TCR beta clonotypes that were CMV-specific and HLA-C-restricted.

The sample was PBMCs. This sequence was found in a human donor in good health (CMV status not recorded). Some clones in this sample may be carry-over from other donors' samples. The gene calls are TRBV7-8 and TRBJ2-2, with D unclear. The CDR3 region is CASSLEVRLHTGELFF. The DNA for the CDR3 is TGTGCCAGCAGCTTAGAAGTCCGGTTACACACCGGGGAGCTGTTTTTT.